This T cell receptor beta chain was identified in a study of OX40 agonist ivuxolimab in advanced cancers. Deletions cut 8 bases from V and 0 bases from J, with 11 bases between. This CDR3 spans 13 amino acids. The germline V gene has CDR1 MNHEY and CDR2 SVGAGI. TCRdb's copy holds only in-frame clones and misses some; the assay was immunoSEQ multiplex PCR. This sample carries approximately 74,000 clones, about 80% of them seen once, and the ten largest clones take around 2%. The origin of this receptor is an adult with an advanced solid tumor such as melanoma, head and neck, liver or kidney cancer. Sequenced here: CD4+ or CD8+ T cells sorted from blood, sampled in a trial of the OX40 agonist ivuxolimab. The V gene is TRBV6-5, the J gene TRBJ2-7, with a possible D match to TRBD2 (6 bases). The CDR3 protein is CASRRGSSYEQYF. CDR3 bases: TGTGCCAGCCGGAGGGGTAGCTCCTACGAGCAGTACTTC.